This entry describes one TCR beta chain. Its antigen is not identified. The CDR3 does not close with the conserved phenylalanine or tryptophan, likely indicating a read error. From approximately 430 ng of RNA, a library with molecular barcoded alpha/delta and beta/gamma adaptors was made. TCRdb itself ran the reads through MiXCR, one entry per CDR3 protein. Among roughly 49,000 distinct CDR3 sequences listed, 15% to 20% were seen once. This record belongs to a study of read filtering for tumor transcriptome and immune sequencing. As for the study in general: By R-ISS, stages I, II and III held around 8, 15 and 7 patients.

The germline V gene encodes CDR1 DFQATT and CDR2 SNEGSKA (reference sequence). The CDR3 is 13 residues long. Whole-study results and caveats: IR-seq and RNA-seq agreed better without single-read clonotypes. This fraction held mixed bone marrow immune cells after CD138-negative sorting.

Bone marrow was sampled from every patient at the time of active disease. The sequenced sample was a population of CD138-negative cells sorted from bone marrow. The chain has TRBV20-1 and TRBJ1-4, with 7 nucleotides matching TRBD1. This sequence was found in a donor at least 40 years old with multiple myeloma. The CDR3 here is CSARDRADEKLFS. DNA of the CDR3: TGTAGTGCTAGAGACAGGGCGGATGAAAAACTGTTTTCT.